The 17 T cell receptor beta chains below come from one sample, sequenced in a study of early T cells in non-severe SARS-CoV-2 infection. TCRdb itself ran the 5' RACE reads through MiXCR, one entry per CDR3 protein. The sample records approximately 85,000 distinct CDR3 sequences, 10% to 15% being singletons. The specimen sequenced was whole blood. Receptors originate from an adult who was a healthcare worker with PCR-confirmed SARS-CoV-2 infection or an uninfected control (not recorded which).

The chain is built from TRBV12-3 or TRBV12-4 and TRBJ2-7; tentatively, D is TRBD1 (6 bases). The germline V and J ends were trimmed by 8 bases and 6 bases, with 11 bases remaining between them. The length of the CDR3 is 11 residues. CDR3 in amino acids: CASQGMGEQYF. CDR3 bases: TGTGCCAGCCAGGGGATGGGCGAGCAGTACTTC.

The V and J genes are TRBV4-1 and TRBJ2-2, with D possibly being TRBD2 (6 bases). The germline V gene has CDR1 MGHRA and CDR2 YSYEKL. V was clipped by 4 bases and J by 3 bases, with 15 bases between them. This CDR3 comprises 16 residues. The DNA for the CDR3 is TGCGCCAGCAGCCCCTATGCGGGACCAGACACCGGGGAGCTGTTTTTT. Translation: CASSPYAGPDTGELFF.

There are many counts of this clonotype. V gene TRBV3-1 combines with J gene TRBJ2-7; 8 bases map to TRBD2. CDR1 is LGHDT, CDR2 YNNKEL, per germline (reference sequence). CDR3 size: 14 residues. J lost 1 base, V lost 6 bases, and 5 bases had no gene match. CDR3 loop: CASRQSGGSYEQYF. In DNA, the CDR3 is TGTGCCAGCAGACAGAGCGGGGGATCCTACGAGCAGTACTTC.

This clonotype has only a few counts. The CDR3 sequence: CASRGTLLQLEQYF. In nucleotides, the CDR3 is TGTGCCAGCAGAGGGACGCTTCTTCAGCTCGAGCAGTACTTC. The V gene is TRBV28, the J gene TRBJ2-7; the D call may be TRBD1 or TRBD2 (5 bases each). The CDR3 runs 14 residues. Looked up from germline, CDR1 is MDHEN and CDR2 is SYDVKM. The V gene lost 6 bases and the J gene lost 6 bases, with 18 bases spanning the gap.

This chain joins TRBV10-2 and TRBJ2-5, with unresolved D. The CDR3 runs 11 residues. The germline V and J ends were trimmed by 3 bases and 5 bases, with 4 bases remaining between them. CDR1 is WSHSY, CDR2 SAAADI, per germline. This CDR3 reads CASSDGETQYF. The CDR3 bases are TGCGCCAGCAGTGATGGTGAGACCCAGTACTTC.

This clonotype occurred a few times. The V and J genes are TRBV12-3 or TRBV12-4 and TRBJ2-1; 10 nucleotides match TRBD1. The V and J ends lost 4 bases and 6 bases, in that order; junction bases with no gene match: 6. The CDR3 has 15 residues. CDR3 sequence: CASSSGTGVVNEQFF. CDR3 in DNA: TGTGCCAGCAGTTCCGGGACAGGGGTTGTCAATGAGCAGTTCTTC.

In this sample, this clonotype turned up a few times. V is TRBV7-2 and J is TRBJ1-1; 9 positions match TRBD1. Germline V gene sequence: CDR1 SGHTA, CDR2 FQGNSA. The ends lost 9 bases at V and 4 bases at J; junction bases unmatched: 6. The CDR3 has 13 residues. The CDR3 sequence: CASGDRAGTEAFF. The CDR3 DNA follows: TGTGCCAGTGGGGACAGGGCGGGCACTGAAGCTTTCTTT.

This clonotype was detected a few times. The chain recombines TRBV27 with TRBJ1-1; D ambiguous. This CDR3 is 14 amino acids long. Germline V gene lookup returns CDR1 MNHEY and CDR2 SMNVEV (reference sequence). The V and J ends lost 0 bases and 5 bases respectively, with 10 bases between them. DNA of the CDR3: TGTGCCAGCAGTTTATCGCCAGGTAGTACTGAAGCTTTCTTT. This gives the protein CASSLSPGSTEAFF.

This clonotype was observed a few times. This rearrangement joins TRBV20-1 to TRBJ2-7, with 9 bases fitting TRBD2. With V trimmed by 6 bases and J by 0 bases, 12 bases remained unmatched. Germline CDR1 and CDR2: DFQATT and SNEGSKA (reference sequence). CDR3 length: 16 amino acids. The DNA of the CDR3 is TGCAGTGCAGTGCTAGCGGGACCTATGAGCTCCTACGAGCAGTACTTC. Protein sequence: CSAVLAGPMSSYEQYF.

In this sample, this clonotype turned up many times. V gene TRBV20-1 combines with J gene TRBJ1-5; D ambiguous. The V end was cut by 1 base, the J end by 0 bases, with 4 bases between. The V gene's germline CDR1 is DFQATT and CDR2 SNEGSKA (reference sequence). This CDR3 spans 13 amino acids. The CDR3 DNA follows: TGCAGTGCTAGAGGGGATAGCAATCAGCCCCAGCATTTT. It encodes CSARGDSNQPQHF.

The rearrangement joins TRBV6-2 or TRBV6-3 to TRBJ2-3; D gene unclear. Germline V gene sequence: CDR1 MNHEY, CDR2 SVGEGT. The CDR3 length is 11 residues. Trimming left V 6 bases short and J 2 bases short, with 3 bases between. The CDR3: CASRTTDTQYF. The CDR3 coding sequence is TGTGCCAGCAGAACCACAGATACGCAGTATTTT.

With respect to this clonotype: An end of the junction differs from the germline gene, which may be a read error. The gene calls are TRBV5-4 and TRBJ2-7, with D maybe TRBD1 (6 bases). The V gene's germline CDR1 is SGHNT and CDR2 YYREEE (reference sequence). This CDR3 region has 15 residues. Here the CDR3 DNA reads TGTACCAGCAGCCAGGTTGGACAGACCGCCTACGAGCAGTACTTC. This sequence encodes CTSSQVGQTAYEQYF.

The chain employs TRBV7-2 and TRBJ2-3; 7 nucleotides agree with TRBD2. This CDR3 comprises 17 residues. Germline V lookup: CDR1 SGHTA, CDR2 FQGNSA. J lost 1 base, V lost 5 bases, and 12 bases had no gene match. The CDR3 protein is CASSKNDQRGRTDTQYF. The CDR3 nucleotides are TGTGCCAGCAGCAAGAACGATCAGCGGGGTCGCACAGATACGCAGTATTTT.

This rearrangement joins TRBV5-6 to TRBJ2-6; 9 nucleotides match TRBD1. The CDR3 length is 17 residues. The V gene's germline CDR1 is SGHDT and CDR2 YYEEEE. V dropped 3 bases and J dropped 3; count of bases not matched to a gene: 7. CDR3 protein: CASSSGTGLFGANVLTF. The CDR3 coding sequence is TGTGCCAGCAGCTCCGGGACAGGGTTATTTGGGGCCAACGTCCTGACTTTC.

This clonotype was seen only a few times. This sequence joins TRBV2 and TRBJ2-7; a possible D gene is TRBD1 (8 bases). The germline V gene encodes CDR1 SNHLY and CDR2 FYNNEI. This CDR3 has 15 amino acids. V was trimmed by 7 bases and J by 1 base, leaving 17 bases between them. The CDR3, as DNA: TGTGCCAGCACCCGAGGACAGGGACTATCCTACGAGCAGTACTTC. It encodes CASTRGQGLSYEQYF.

The chain joins TRBV4-2 to TRBJ2-7, with 7 positions matching TRBD2. The germline V gene encodes CDR1 LGHNA and CDR2 YNFKEQ. The CDR3 is made up of 19 amino acids. Unmatched junction bases numbered 22, after V lost 4 bases and J lost 4 bases. The CDR3 here is CASSRQLGSSGDPGYEQYF. CDR3 coding DNA: TGTGCCAGCAGCCGGCAGCTGGGGTCTAGCGGTGATCCGGGGTACGAGCAGTACTTC.

This chain uses TRBV6-1 with TRBJ2-3; TRBD2 matches at 8 bases. CDR1 and CDR2 (germline): MNHNS, SASEGT. This CDR3 spans 14 amino acids. J gave up 4 bases and V 5 bases, and 5 bases lay outside the gene matches. The CDR3 is CASSQSGGPDTQYF. In nucleotides, the CDR3 is TGTGCCAGCAGTCAGAGCGGGGGCCCAGATACGCAGTATTTT.